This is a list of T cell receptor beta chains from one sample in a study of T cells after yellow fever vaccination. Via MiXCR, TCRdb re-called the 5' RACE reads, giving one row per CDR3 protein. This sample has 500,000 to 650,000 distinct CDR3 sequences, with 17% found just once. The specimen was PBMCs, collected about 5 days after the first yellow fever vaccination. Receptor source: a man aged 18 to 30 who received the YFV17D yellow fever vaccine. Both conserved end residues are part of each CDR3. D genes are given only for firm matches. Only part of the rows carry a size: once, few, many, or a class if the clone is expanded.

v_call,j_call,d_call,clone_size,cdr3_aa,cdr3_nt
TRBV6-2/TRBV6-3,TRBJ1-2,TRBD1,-,CASSLRTGEENYGYTF,TGTGCCAGCAGCCTTCGGACAGGGGAAGAGAACTATGGCTACACCTTC
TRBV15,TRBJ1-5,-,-,CATSRERDGNQPQHF,TGTGCCACCAGCAGAGAACGGGATGGCAATCAGCCCCAGCATTTT
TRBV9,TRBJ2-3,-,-,CASSEETPTDTQYF,TGTGCCAGCAGCGAAGAGACCCCCACAGATACGCAGTATTTT
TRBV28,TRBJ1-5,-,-,CASRVSGDQPQHF,TGTGCCAGCAGGGTTTCAGGGGATCAGCCCCAGCATTTT
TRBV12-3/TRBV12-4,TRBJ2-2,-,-,CAIQRGGPGELFF,TGTGCCATCCAGAGGGGGGGCCCCGGGGAGCTGTTTTTT
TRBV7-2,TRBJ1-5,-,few,CASSSPKAGQPQHF,TGTGCCAGCAGCTCCCCCAAGGCAGGTCAGCCCCAGCATTTT
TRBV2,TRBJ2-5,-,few,CASRGATWGTQYF,TGTGCCAGCAGAGGGGCGACTTGGGGGACCCAGTACTTC
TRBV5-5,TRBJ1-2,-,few,CASGVNNRGGRSNYGYTF,TGTGCCAGCGGGGTAAATAATCGAGGCGGCAGATCTAACTATGGCTACACCTTC
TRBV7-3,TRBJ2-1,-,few,CASSSQPQGSYNEQFF,TGTGCCAGCAGCTCACAGCCACAGGGCTCCTACAATGAGCAGTTCTTC
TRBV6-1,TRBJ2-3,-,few,CASRSQGRADTQYF,TGTGCCAGCAGGTCACAGGGGAGGGCAGATACGCAGTATTTT
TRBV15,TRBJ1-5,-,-,CATSGAGSNQPQHF,TGTGCCACCAGCGGGGCGGGCAGCAATCAGCCCCAGCATTTT
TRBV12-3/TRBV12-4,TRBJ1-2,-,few,CASRSDYGYTF,TGTGCCAGCAGGTCAGACTATGGCTACACCTTC
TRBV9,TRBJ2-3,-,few,CASSVDLGPDTQYF,TGTGCCAGCAGCGTAGACCTGGGCCCAGATACGCAGTATTTT
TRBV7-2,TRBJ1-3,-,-,CASSLDVPGNTIYF,TGTGCCAGCAGCTTAGATGTCCCGGGAAACACCATATATTTT
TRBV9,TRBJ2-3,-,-,CASSAIEVPHPDTQYF,TGTGCCAGCAGCGCCATCGAGGTGCCCCATCCAGATACGCAGTATTTT
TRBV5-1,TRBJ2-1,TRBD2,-,CASSSGTSGVEQFF,TGCGCCAGCAGCTCCGGGACTAGCGGGGTAGAGCAGTTCTTC
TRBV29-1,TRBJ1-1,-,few,CSVEETLGNTEAFF,TGCAGCGTTGAGGAGACCTTGGGGAACACTGAAGCTTTCTTT
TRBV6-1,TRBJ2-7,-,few,CASRTGQSLRGQYF,TGTGCCAGCAGAACCGGACAGTCTCTACGAGGGCAGTACTTC
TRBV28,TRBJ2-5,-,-,CASSPIGQMQETQYF,TGTGCCAGCAGCCCTATTGGCCAGATGCAAGAGACCCAGTACTTC
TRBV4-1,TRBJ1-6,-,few,CASSRRGLGSPLHF,TGCGCCAGCAGCCGTCGCGGGTTGGGGTCACCCCTCCACTTT
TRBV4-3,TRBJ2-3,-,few,CASSQDSTERADTQYF,TGCGCCAGCAGCCAAGATTCGACCGAACGTGCAGATACGCAGTATTTT
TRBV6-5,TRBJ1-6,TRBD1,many,CASSRDRKTYNSPLHF,TGTGCCAGCAGCCGGGACAGAAAAACTTATAATTCACCCCTCCACTTT
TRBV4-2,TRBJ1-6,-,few,CASSQARTRQGDSPLHF,TGTGCCAGCAGCCAAGCAAGGACTCGGCAGGGCGATTCACCCCTCCACTTT
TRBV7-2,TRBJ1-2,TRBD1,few,CASSAGQGGNYGYTF,TGTGCCAGCAGCGCAGGACAGGGCGGGAACTATGGCTACACCTTC
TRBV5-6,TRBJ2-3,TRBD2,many,CASSLARLAGEPSTDTQYF,TGTGCCAGCAGCTTGGCGCGGCTAGCGGGGGAACCTAGCACAGATACGCAGTATTTT
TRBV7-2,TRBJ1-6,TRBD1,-,CASSLRTGPTAPLHF,TGTGCCAGCAGCTTAAGGACAGGGCCAACGGCACCCCTCCACTTT
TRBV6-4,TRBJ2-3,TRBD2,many,CASSDSGGASDTQYF,TGTGCCAGCAGCGATAGCGGGGGGGCTTCAGATACGCAGTATTTT
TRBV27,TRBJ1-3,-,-,CARKTSSGNTIYF,TGTGCCAGGAAGACGAGCTCTGGAAACACCATATATTTT
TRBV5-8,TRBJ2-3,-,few,CASSQLRASTDTQYF,TGTGCCAGCAGCCAGCTTCGGGCCAGCACAGATACGCAGTATTTT
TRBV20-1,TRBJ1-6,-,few,CSARASAVSYNSPLHF,TGCAGTGCTAGAGCGAGCGCCGTCTCCTATAATTCACCCCTCCACTTT
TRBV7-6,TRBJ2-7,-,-,CASSSYSWSVEQYF,TGTGCCAGCAGCTCTTACAGTTGGTCGGTCGAGCAGTACTTC
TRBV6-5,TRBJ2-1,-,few,CASSDSGVSANEQFF,TGTGCCAGCAGTGACTCGGGGGTCTCGGCCAATGAGCAGTTCTTC
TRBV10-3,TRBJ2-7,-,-,CAIRRTQAYEQYF,TGTGCCATCAGGAGGACCCAGGCCTACGAGCAGTACTTC
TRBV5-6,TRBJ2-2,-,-,CASIQGPNTGELFF,TGTGCCAGCATTCAGGGCCCAAACACCGGGGAGCTGTTTTTT
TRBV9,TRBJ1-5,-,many,CASSEGSNQPQHF,TGTGCCAGCAGCGAGGGGTCTAATCAGCCCCAGCATTTT
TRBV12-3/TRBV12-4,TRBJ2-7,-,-,CASSFVDPYEQYF,TGTGCCAGCAGTTTTGTGGATCCCTACGAGCAGTACTTC
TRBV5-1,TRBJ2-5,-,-,CASSVVAGRETQYF,TGCGCCAGCAGCGTGGTCGCAGGGCGGGAGACCCAGTACTTC
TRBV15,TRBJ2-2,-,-,CATSRDRATVRLFF,TGTGCCACCAGCAGAGATCGGGCCACTGTCAGGCTGTTTTTT
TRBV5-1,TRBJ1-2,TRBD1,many,CASQGALEDGYTF,TGCGCCAGCCAGGGGGCGTTGGAGGATGGCTACACCTTC
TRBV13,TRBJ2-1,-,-,CASSLELVSYNEQFF,TGTGCCAGCAGCTTAGAATTGGTTTCCTACAATGAGCAGTTCTTC
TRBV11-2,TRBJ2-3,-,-,CASSSGYGGVTDTQYF,TGTGCCAGCAGCTCCGGATACGGGGGAGTCACAGATACGCAGTATTTT
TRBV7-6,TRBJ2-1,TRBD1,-,CASSKDRNEQFF,TGTGCCAGCAGCAAGGACAGGAATGAGCAGTTCTTC
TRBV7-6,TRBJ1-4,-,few,CASSWDLGGEKLFF,TGTGCCAGCAGTTGGGACCTTGGAGGGGAAAAACTGTTTTTT
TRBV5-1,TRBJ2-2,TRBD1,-,CASSGMADRGLRTGELFF,TGCGCCAGCAGCGGTATGGCGGACAGGGGGCTACGCACCGGGGAGCTGTTTTTT
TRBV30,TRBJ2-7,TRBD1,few,CAWSVLGDRGEQYF,TGTGCCTGGAGTGTATTGGGGGACAGGGGCGAGCAGTACTTC
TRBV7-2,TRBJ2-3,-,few,CASSLARTTDTQYF,TGTGCCAGCAGCCTCGCGAGGACCACAGATACGCAGTATTTT
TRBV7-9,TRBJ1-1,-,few,CASSFEDRNTEAFF,TGTGCCAGCAGCTTCGAAGACAGGAACACTGAAGCTTTCTTT
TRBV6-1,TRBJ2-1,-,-,CASMWGPGNEQFF,TGTGCCAGCATGTGGGGGCCCGGCAATGAGCAGTTCTTC
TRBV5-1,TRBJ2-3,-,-,CASSQQDTQYF,TGCGCCAGCAGCCAGCAAGATACGCAGTATTTT
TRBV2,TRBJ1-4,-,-,CASRGGFEKLFF,TGTGCCAGCAGGGGAGGGTTTGAAAAACTGTTTTTT
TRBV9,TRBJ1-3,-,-,CASTPSGRASGNTIYF,TGTGCCAGCACCCCCTCGGGCAGGGCCTCTGGAAACACCATATATTTT
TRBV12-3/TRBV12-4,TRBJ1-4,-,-,CASTPGQTNEKLFF,TGTGCCAGCACCCCTGGACAGACAAATGAAAAACTGTTTTTT
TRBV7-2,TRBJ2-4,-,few,CASSLANGKNIQYF,TGTGCCAGCAGCTTAGCAAACGGGAAAAACATTCAGTACTTC
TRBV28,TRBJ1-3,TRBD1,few,CASSVTGGAWGNTIYF,TGTGCCAGCAGTGTAACAGGGGGCGCATGGGGGAACACCATATATTTT